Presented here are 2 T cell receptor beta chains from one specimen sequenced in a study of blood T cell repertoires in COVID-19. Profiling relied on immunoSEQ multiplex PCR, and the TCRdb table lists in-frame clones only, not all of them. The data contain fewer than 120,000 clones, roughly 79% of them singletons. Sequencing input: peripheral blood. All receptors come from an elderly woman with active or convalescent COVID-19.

In DNA form, the CDR3 reads TGTGCCAGCAGCTTAGACCCTAGACTAGATTTAGGCGGGGAGCTGTTTTTT. Translating gives CASSLDPRLDLGGELFF. The chain joins TRBV5-4 to TRBJ2-2, with D possibly being TRBD2 (6 bases). V shed 2 bases and J shed 7 bases, with 21 bases lying between them. CDR3 length equals 17 residues. In germline, CDR1 is SGHNT, CDR2 YYREEE (reference sequence).

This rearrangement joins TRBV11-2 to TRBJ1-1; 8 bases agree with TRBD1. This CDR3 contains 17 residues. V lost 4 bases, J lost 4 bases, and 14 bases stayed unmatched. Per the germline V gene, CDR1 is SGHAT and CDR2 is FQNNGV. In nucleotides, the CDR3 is TGTGCCAGCAGCTCCGCCCCTGGACAGGGATCCGGCACTGAAGCTTTCTTT. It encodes CASSSAPGQGSGTEAFF.